The clone carrying this T cell receptor (beta chain) was counted ten times or more. Its cognate antigen is unknown. The data were obtained in a study of T cell repertoires in cytomegalovirus infection. TCRdb reprocessed the reads with MiXCR, giving one entry per CDR3 protein. Altogether about 130,000 distinct CDR3 sequences are present, approximately 8.8% being singletons, with the ten largest covering roughly a tenth. The V gene's germline CDR1 is SGHTA and CDR2 FQGTGA. CDR3 length: 13 residues. With 5 bases removed from V and 7 bases from J, the gap between germline ends came to 12 bases. General study findings and limits: The cumulative frequency of public TCR beta families identified carriers of CMV plus the relevant HLA.

This sequence joins TRBV7-3 and TRBJ2-1, with a possible D match to TRBD2 (6 bases). The sequence came from a human donor in good health (CMV status not recorded). Some clones in this sample may be carry-over from other donors' samples. The sequenced sample consisted of PBMCs. The CDR3 region is CASSRRGKNEQFF. Here the CDR3 DNA reads TGTGCCAGCAGCCGTCGGGGGAAGAATGAGCAGTTCTTC.